A selection of T cell receptor beta chains follows, all from one sample in a study of cytomegalovirus exposure and HLA in healthy donors. Profiled with immunoSEQ multiplex PCR; TCRdb holds only in-frame clones, not every one. In the table there are about 150,000 clones, about four fifths of which are singletons. Material for sequencing was PBMCs. All receptors come from a woman aged 45-59 years in good health and CMV-seropositive. The CDR3 runs from the conserved cysteine through the conserved F or W. The order of the fields is D gene, J gene, V gene, CDR3 protein. D genes are given only for firm matches.

d_call: -
j_call: TRBJ1-1
v_call: TRBV6-6
cdr3_aa: CASSRQGGEAFF

d_call: -
j_call: TRBJ2-5
v_call: TRBV11-2
cdr3_aa: CASSVGETQYF

d_call: TRBD1
j_call: TRBJ1-1
v_call: TRBV7-9
cdr3_aa: CASSLTPGQGNTEAFF

d_call: -
j_call: TRBJ2-1
v_call: TRBV27
cdr3_aa: CASSFVGEAYNEQFF

d_call: -
j_call: TRBJ2-1
v_call: TRBV7-9
cdr3_aa: CASSFGTRNNEQFF

d_call: TRBD1
j_call: TRBJ2-7
v_call: TRBV28
cdr3_aa: CASNLKRTGREQYF

d_call: -
j_call: TRBJ1-1
v_call: TRBV15
cdr3_aa: CATSSTQGNTEAFF

d_call: -
j_call: TRBJ2-6
v_call: TRBV28
cdr3_aa: CASTKALSGANVLTF

d_call: -
j_call: TRBJ1-1
v_call: TRBV19
cdr3_aa: CASNSRELGEAFF

d_call: TRBD1
j_call: TRBJ2-7
v_call: TRBV19
cdr3_aa: CASSTRQGSYYEQYF

d_call: -
j_call: TRBJ2-2
v_call: TRBV27
cdr3_aa: CASSLFQGRTGELFF

d_call: -
j_call: TRBJ2-7
v_call: TRBV27
cdr3_aa: CASSLEWRGKDEQYF

d_call: TRBD1
j_call: TRBJ2-5
v_call: TRBV29-1
cdr3_aa: CSVVRLPGQGGETQYF

d_call: -
j_call: TRBJ1-2
v_call: TRBV14
cdr3_aa: CASSQYSLVGGYTF

d_call: TRBD1
j_call: TRBJ1-1
v_call: TRBV6-1
cdr3_aa: CASSHDRDNTEAFF

d_call: -
j_call: -
v_call: TRBV10-1
cdr3_aa: CASSATSSYEQYF

d_call: -
j_call: TRBJ1-1
v_call: TRBV11-2
cdr3_aa: CASSLGVTEAFF

d_call: TRBD1
j_call: TRBJ2-7
v_call: TRBV2
cdr3_aa: CASLLGTGNEQYF

d_call: -
j_call: TRBJ1-1
v_call: TRBV19
cdr3_aa: CAGRQAGYTEAFF

d_call: -
j_call: -
v_call: TRBV28
cdr3_aa: CATGDTLYEQYF

d_call: -
j_call: TRBJ2-1
v_call: TRBV2
cdr3_aa: CASSPRTSGDEQFF

d_call: -
j_call: TRBJ1-1
v_call: TRBV28
cdr3_aa: CASSFNTMNTEAFF

d_call: TRBD2
j_call: TRBJ2-7
v_call: TRBV5-4
cdr3_aa: CASSQVAGAGYEQYF

d_call: -
j_call: TRBJ2-3
v_call: TRBV4-2
cdr3_aa: CASSQVDSLSTDTQYF

d_call: -
j_call: TRBJ1-5
v_call: TRBV28
cdr3_aa: CASSETESFQPQHF

d_call: TRBD1
j_call: TRBJ1-1
v_call: TRBV9
cdr3_aa: CASSGRQGSNTEAFF

d_call: -
j_call: -
v_call: TRBV15
cdr3_aa: CATSREVGYEQYF

d_call: TRBD1
j_call: TRBJ2-5
v_call: TRBV2
cdr3_aa: CASSATYGQGETQYF

d_call: -
j_call: TRBJ1-2
v_call: TRBV6-1
cdr3_aa: CAGSASSTGHYGYTF

d_call: -
j_call: TRBJ1-2
v_call: TRBV18
cdr3_aa: CASSPPQGYGNGYTF

d_call: TRBD2
j_call: TRBJ2-7
v_call: TRBV5-4
cdr3_aa: CASSLVALAGGTYEQYF

d_call: TRBD2
j_call: TRBJ2-4
v_call: TRBV4-2
cdr3_aa: CASSHGGRLAGDNIQYF

d_call: TRBD2
j_call: TRBJ2-2
v_call: TRBV5-6
cdr3_aa: CASSLRSGSGTGELFF

d_call: -
j_call: TRBJ2-3
v_call: TRBV6-4
cdr3_aa: CASSDSAGSGDTQYF

d_call: -
j_call: TRBJ2-1
v_call: TRBV7-2
cdr3_aa: CASSLVSGSDEQFF

d_call: -
j_call: TRBJ2-3
v_call: TRBV29-1
cdr3_aa: CSVSTRGATDTQYF

d_call: -
j_call: TRBJ2-1
v_call: TRBV4-1
cdr3_aa: CASSHSPRGGTYNEQFF

d_call: -
j_call: TRBJ2-3
v_call: TRBV15
cdr3_aa: CATSRGQGGYTQYF